These 19 T cell receptor beta chains were all obtained from the same sample, sequenced in a study of Ad26.COV2.S vaccination and SARS-CoV-2 variants. Treatment noted: approximately 18 received Ad26.COV2.S at low or high dose, single or two shots; about 5 received placebo; per-sample allocation not given. Specimens were obtained on day 63 following the first vaccine or placebo injection. TCRdb's table, derived via immunoSEQ multiplex PCR, lists solely in-frame clones and lacks some. The sample lists about 250,000 clones, roughly 86% occurring once. The specimen was peripheral blood, collected in a trial of Ad26.COV2.S vaccine versus placebo. Receptors originate from a person between 18 and 59 years old who received the Ad26.COV2.S COVID-19 vaccine or a placebo.

CDR3 in DNA: TGCAGCGTTGGTGGACAGGGAACTGAAGCTTTCTTT. The encoded protein is CSVGGQGTEAFF. This chain joins TRBV29-1 and TRBJ1-1; 8 bases align to TRBD1. Looked up from germline, CDR1 is SQVTM and CDR2 is ANQGSEA. Trimming took 4 bases from V and 5 from J; bases not matched to a gene: 3. CDR3 length equals 12 residues.

The gene calls are TRBV25-1 and TRBJ1-4; the match to TRBD1 covers 9 bases. The ends lost 5 bases at V and 0 bases at J; junction bases unmatched: 10. Per the germline V gene, CDR1 is MGHDK and CDR2 is SYGVNS. The CDR3 has 18 amino acids. The CDR3 loop reads CASSTPIDRGSTNEKLFF. The CDR3 nucleotides are TGTGCCAGCAGTACACCGATCGACAGGGGGTCAACTAATGAAAAACTGTTTTTT.

The chain employs TRBV5-1 and TRBJ2-1; D perhaps matches TRBD2 (6 bases). Looked up from germline, CDR1 is SGHRS and CDR2 is YFSETQ. The CDR3 has 15 residues. Between the trimmed V and J ends, which lost 6 bases and 2 bases, there was a span of 15 bases. The CDR3 protein is CASTISGSPYNEQFF. As DNA, the CDR3 is TGCGCCAGCACAATAAGCGGGTCCCCCTACAATGAGCAGTTCTTC.

The rearrangement uses TRBV12-5 and TRBJ2-5, with TRBD2 as a possible D gene (5 bases). Germline values: CDR1 LGHNT, CDR2 FRNRAP. The CDR3 covers 17 residues. Trimming pared 0 bases from V and 4 bases from J, leaving 18 bases between. The CDR3 DNA reads as TGTGCTAGTGGTTTGGTATCCGGACTGTCGATTGGAGAGACCCAGTACTTC. Amino acids: CASGLVSGLSIGETQYF.

The V call is TRBV27, the J call TRBJ2-3; D unresolved. The CDR3 spans 14 residues. Germline V CDR1 and CDR2: MNHEY, SMNVEV (reference sequence). Trimming pared 5 bases from V and 2 bases from J, leaving 11 bases between. CDR3 protein: CASSPRVHTDTQYF. As DNA, the CDR3 is TGTGCCAGCAGTCCAAGGGTCCACACAGATACGCAGTATTTT.

The chain carries TRBV7-3 and TRBJ2-3, with D perhaps TRBD2 (7 bases). The CDR3 contains 16 residues. The V gene lost 5 bases and the J gene lost 1 base, with 16 bases spanning the gap. Looked up from germline, CDR1 is SGHTA and CDR2 is FQGTGA. The CDR3 spells CASSQGRGKGTDTQYF. DNA for the CDR3: TGTGCCAGCAGCCAGGGGAGGGGGAAGGGCACAGATACGCAGTATTTT.

The V gene is TRBV19, the J gene TRBJ1-2, with TRBD1 as a possible D gene (5 bases). V was shortened by 0 bases and J by 8 bases, with 25 bases between the two germline ends. The germline V gene has CDR1 LNHDA and CDR2 SQIVND (reference sequence). The CDR3 is 18 amino acids. The DNA for the CDR3 is TGTGCCAGTAGTATAGATCGGGGGTTCGGACGTCCGGACCCCGGCTACACCTTC. This encodes CASSIDRGFGRPDPGYTF.

The count of this clone is one. This chain connects TRBV2 to TRBJ2-1; D gene uncertain. Germline lookup yields CDR1 SNHLY and CDR2 FYNNEI. The CDR3 spans 15 residues. V was cut by 6 bases and J by 0 bases, with 12 bases left in between. CDR3 loop: CASSIFRSSYNEQFF. The CDR3, as DNA: TGTGCCAGCAGCATCTTTCGGAGCTCCTACAATGAGCAGTTCTTC. The whole variable domain, remainder taken from reference TRBV2 and TRBJ2-1, is EPEVTQTPSHQVTQMGQEVILRCVPISNHLYFYWYRQILGQKVEFLVSFYNNEISEKSEIFDDQFSVERPDGSNFTLKIRSTKLEDSAMYFCASSIFRSSYNEQFFGPGTRLTVL.

The rearrangement links TRBV4-1 to TRBJ2-6, with D perhaps matching TRBD1 (6 bases). CDR1 MGHRA and CDR2 YSYEKL come from the germline V gene. The CDR3 length is 19 residues. The V and J ends lost 1 base and 0 bases respectively, with 16 bases between them. The CDR3 region has the DNA TGCGCCAGCAGCCAAGTTGGGGACATGGGGTTCTCTGGGGCCAACGTCCTGACTTTC. Translated: CASSQVGDMGFSGANVLTF.

The J gene is TRBJ2-4, the V gene TRBV19, with 9 nucleotides matching TRBD1. This CDR3 has 15 amino acids. CDR1 is LNHDA, CDR2 SQIVND, per germline (reference sequence). V lost 5 bases, J lost 2 bases, and 4 bases stayed unmatched. The CDR3 is CASSPGTGTKNIQYF. In DNA form, the CDR3 reads TGTGCCAGTAGTCCCGGGACAGGGACCAAAAACATTCAGTACTTC.

The V gene is TRBV18, the J gene TRBJ2-5; D unresolved. V was shortened by 3 bases and J by 4 bases, with 18 bases between the two germline ends. Germline V CDR1 and CDR2: KGHSH, LQKENI. This CDR3 contains 16 residues. The CDR3 DNA reads TGTGCCAGCTCACCGTTCATAGGAGACTCGGGAGAGACCCAGTACTTC. Translated: CASSPFIGDSGETQYF. The variable domain in full, with the rest retrieved from reference TRBV18 and TRBJ2-5, is NAGVMQNPRHLVRRRGQEARLRCSPMKGHSHVYWYRQLPEEGLKFMVYLQKENIIDESGMPKERFSAEFPKEGPSILRIQQVVRGDSAAYFCASSPFIGDSGETQYFGPGTRLLVL.

V gene TRBV30 combines with J gene TRBJ2-1; no firm D call. Germline loops: CDR1 GTSNPN, CDR2 SVGIG (reference sequence). Trimming took 1 base from V and 4 from J, leaving 2 bases between them. The length of the CDR3 is 11 residues. The CDR3 DNA follows: TGTGCCTGGAGTGGTTACAATGAGCAGTTCTTC. This sequence encodes CAWSGYNEQFF. The variable domain in full, completed from reference TRBV30 and TRBJ2-1, reads SQTIHQWPATLVQPVGSPLSLECTVEGTSNPNLYWYRQAAGRGLQLLFYSVGIGQISSEVPQNLSASRPQDRQFILSSKKLLLSDSGFYLCAWSGYNEQFFGPGTRLTVL.

V is TRBV7-2 and J is TRBJ1-1; 7 bases align to TRBD1. With V trimmed by 5 bases and J by 6 bases, 9 bases remained unmatched. Germline CDR1 is SGHTA and CDR2 is FQGNSA. This CDR3 contains 14 residues. DNA of the CDR3: TGTGCCAGCAGCATGCGACAGGGAGCGGCTGAAGCTTTCTTT. Translating gives CASSMRQGAAEAFF.

The chain couples TRBV28 to TRBJ2-7, with D possibly TRBD1 on 5 matching bases. Trimming took 0 bases from V and 3 from J, leaving 12 bases between them. The CDR3 contains 15 residues. CDR1 and CDR2 from the germline V gene are MDHEN and SYDVKM. The CDR3 region has the DNA TGTGCCAGCAGTTTATGGGGCAGGGTAGACTACGAGCAGTACTTC. This encodes CASSLWGRVDYEQYF.

This chain uses TRBV7-8 with TRBJ2-1; D unresolved. The CDR3 runs 13 residues. The germline CDR1 and CDR2 sequences are SGHVS and FQNEAQ. The germline V and J ends were trimmed by 4 bases and 6 bases, with 10 bases remaining between them. CDR3 in amino acids: CASSSSRINEQFF. CDR3 in DNA: TGTGCCAGCAGCTCCTCCCGTATCAATGAGCAGTTCTTC.

The chain links TRBV3-1 (or the pseudogene TRBV3-2) to TRBJ1-1; TRBD1 aligns across 10 bases. With V trimmed by 3 bases and J by 8 bases, 3 bases remained unmatched. Germline values: CDR1 LGHDT, CDR2 YNNKEL (reference sequence). The CDR3 totals 13 residues. CDR3 coding DNA: TGTGCCAGCAGCCACGGGACAGGGGCAGAAGCTTTCTTT. Protein product: CASSHGTGAEAFF.

This chain joins TRBV6-6 and TRBJ2-3, with D possibly being TRBD1 (5 bases). Germline V CDR1 and CDR2: MNHNY, SVGAGI (reference sequence). The CDR3 spans 14 residues. Trimming cost V 7 bases and J 3 bases, with 14 bases left between them. The CDR3 reads CASNGAPRTDTQYF. For the CDR3, the DNA is TGTGCCAGCAATGGGGCGCCCCGGACAGATACGCAGTATTTT.

The CDR3 DNA reads as TGTGCCACCAGAGCCGCCCGCGAACCCTTCCCCTACGAGCAGTACTTC. Translation gives CATRAAREPFPYEQYF. This sequence joins TRBV24-1 and TRBJ2-7; D unresolved. The V gene's germline CDR1 is KGHDR and CDR2 SFDVKD. V gave up 7 bases and J gave up 2 bases, with 20 bases separating them. The CDR3 has 16 residues.

The chain uses TRBV12-5 and TRBJ1-2, with a weak D call TRBD1 (5 bases). V lost 2 bases and J 3 bases, leaving 7 bases between the germline ends. The germline V gene encodes CDR1 LGHNT and CDR2 FRNRAP. The CDR3 extends over 13 amino acids. In DNA form, the CDR3 reads TGTGCTAGTGGTTTGCAGACAGACTATGGCTACACCTTC. Translation: CASGLQTDYGYTF.